These 12 T cell receptor beta chains were all obtained from the same sample, sequenced in a study of graft-versus-host responses after intestinal transplantation. TCRdb keeps only in-frame clones here, not all; method: immunoSEQ multiplex PCR. Here the sample spans approximately 130,000 clones, over 85% being singletons. Their specific antigens are unknown. Material: unstimulated CD4+ T cells sorted from spleen or lymph node cells, obtained before intestinal transplant. All receptors come from a human donor who received an intestinal transplant.

The chain has TRBV18 and TRBJ2-1; 9 bases align to TRBD1. V lost 0 bases to trimming and J lost 12 bases; unmatched junction nucleotides: 6. The CDR3 contains 14 residues. From germline, CDR1 is KGHSH and CDR2 LQKENI. This chain's CDR3 is CASSPPATGGGQFF. CDR3 in DNA: TGTGCCAGCTCACCACCGGCGACAGGGGGTGGGCAGTTCTTC.

For the CDR3, the DNA is TGTGCCAGCAGTGTTGGGGGACTACCTAAAGATACGCAGTATTTT. This translates into CASSVGGLPKDTQYF. The J gene is TRBJ2-3, the V gene TRBV25-1, with TRBD2 matching 7 bases. The length of the CDR3 is 15 residues. V was clipped by 4 bases and J by 5 bases; unmatched bases: 9. The germline V gene has CDR1 MGHDK and CDR2 SYGVNS.

The rearrangement joins TRBV27 to TRBJ1-1; D is undetermined. This CDR3 is built from 14 residues. Germline V gene lookup returns CDR1 MNHEY and CDR2 SMNVEV (reference sequence). The V end was cut by 2 bases, the J end by 3 bases, with 10 bases between. The DNA for the CDR3 is TGTGCCAGCAGTTTAACCGATCCGTACACTGAAGCTTTCTTT. Translation gives CASSLTDPYTEAFF.

V gene TRBV5-1 combines with J gene TRBJ1-5; D gene uncertain. Trimming pared 0 bases from V and 5 bases from J, leaving 6 bases between. Per germline, CDR1 SGHRS and CDR2 YFSETQ. The CDR3 is made up of 13 amino acids. CDR3 sequence reads: CASSLAPDQPQHF. In DNA, the CDR3 is TGCGCCAGCAGCTTGGCTCCAGATCAGCCCCAGCATTTT.

V usage is TRBV6-5 and J usage is TRBJ1-5; 7 positions agree with TRBD1. Germline trimming cut 2 bases from V and 2 bases from J; bases unmatched to any gene: 3. From germline, CDR1 is MNHEY and CDR2 SVGAGI. The CDR3 is 15 amino acids. The CDR3 spells CASSYDRDGNQPQHF. Here the CDR3 DNA reads TGTGCCAGCAGTTACGACAGGGACGGCAATCAGCCCCAGCATTTT.

The chain joins TRBV15 to TRBJ1-6; D is unresolved. V lost 2 bases and J lost 4, with 6 bases in between. The length of the CDR3 is 14 residues. Germline V gene data show CDR1 as LNHNV and CDR2 as YYDKDF (reference sequence). Here the CDR3 reads CATSRRGYNSPLHF. In DNA form, the CDR3 reads TGTGCCACCAGCAGACGGGGTTATAATTCACCCCTCCACTTT.

The chain employs TRBV11-2 and TRBJ1-1, with a possible D match to TRBD1 (5 bases). V shed 8 bases and J shed 7 bases, with 14 bases lying between them. The germline gives CDR1 SGHAT, CDR2 FQNNGV. This CDR3 spans 12 amino acids. The chain's CDR3 is CASAPWGSEAFF. The DNA of the CDR3 is TGTGCCAGCGCCCCTTGGGGGAGTGAAGCTTTCTTT.

The gene calls are TRBV5-1 and TRBJ2-2; 12 positions agree with TRBD2. The CDR3 sequence is 14 residues long. Germline V gives CDR1 SGHRS, CDR2 YFSETQ. V dropped 7 bases and J dropped 5; count of bases not matched to a gene: 3. The CDR3 spells CASLGTSGTGELFF. CDR3 coding DNA: TGCGCCAGCCTTGGGACTAGCGGGACCGGGGAGCTGTTTTTT. The full variable domain, rest sourced from reference TRBV5-1 and TRBJ2-2, is KAGVTQTPRYLIKTRGQQVTLSCSPISGHRSVSWYQQTPGQGLQFLFEYFSETQRNKGNFPGRFSGRQFSNSRSEMNVSTLELGDSALYLCASLGTSGTGELFFGEGSRLTVL.

The rearrangement joins TRBV11-2 to TRBJ1-2; 7 bases map to TRBD1. The J segment lost 5 bases and the V segment lost 8 bases, leaving 11 bases of the junction unmatched. The CDR3 is 14 amino acids. Germline V gene sequence: CDR1 SGHAT, CDR2 FQNNGV. CDR3 DNA sequence: TGTGCCAGCGTGGCCGGGGACAGAAAATATGGCTACACCTTC. Residues: CASVAGDRKYGYTF.

This clone was seen a handful of times. This chain uses TRBV5-4 with TRBJ2-7; tentative D call: TRBD2 (5 bases). V was pared by 5 bases and J by 7 bases, with 13 bases between. Germline V gives CDR1 SGHNT, CDR2 YYREEE (reference sequence). The CDR3 length is 12 residues. The CDR3 DNA sequence: TGTGCCAGCAGTTCGGGGATAGGGGAGCAGTACTTC. Translation: CASSSGIGEQYF.

This chain links TRBV6-1 with TRBJ2-7, with 10 bases lining up with TRBD1. This CDR3 is built from 13 residues. The V and J ends lost 6 bases and 3 bases, in that order; junction bases with no gene match: 2. Per the germline V gene, CDR1 is MNHNS and CDR2 is SASEGT. The DNA for the CDR3 is TGTGCCAGCAGGGGGGACAGGGGCTACGAGCAGTACTTC. Its protein product is CASRGDRGYEQYF.

The chain recombines TRBV4-1 with TRBJ1-5, with D maybe TRBD1 (5 bases). The CDR3 sequence is 16 residues long. In germline, CDR1 is MGHRA, CDR2 YSYEKL. The V end was cut by 1 base, the J end by 0 bases, with 10 bases between. CDR3 bases: TGCGCCAGCAGCCAAGTCACGGGGGATAGCAATCAGCCCCAGCATTTT. Translation gives CASSQVTGDSNQPQHF.